This T cell receptor (beta chain) appears in the sequencing data of a study of cytotoxic CD8 clonotypes in ibrutinib-treated CLL. Study details: Response was recorded as partial in about 24 patients and complete in 2; at median around 68 months, 14 remained remitted and around 12 had progressed.

TCRdb's table, derived via immunoSEQ multiplex PCR, lists solely in-frame clones and lacks some. Of fewer than 30,000 clones listed, roughly 69% are singletons. CDR1 is MNHEY, CDR2 SMNVEV, per germline (reference sequence). Deletions cut 5 bases from V and 5 bases from J, with 15 bases between. This CDR3 is built from 14 residues. The receptor was isolated from a human donor with chronic lymphocytic leukemia. The chain couples TRBV27 to TRBJ1-2; a possible D gene is TRBD1 (6 bases). This sample comprised PBMCs, obtained at disease progression, from a patient treated with ibrutinib. CDR3 amino acids: CASSPGGQPYGYTF. DNA of the CDR3: TGTGCCAGCAGTCCGGGGGGCCAGCCGTATGGCTACACCTTC.